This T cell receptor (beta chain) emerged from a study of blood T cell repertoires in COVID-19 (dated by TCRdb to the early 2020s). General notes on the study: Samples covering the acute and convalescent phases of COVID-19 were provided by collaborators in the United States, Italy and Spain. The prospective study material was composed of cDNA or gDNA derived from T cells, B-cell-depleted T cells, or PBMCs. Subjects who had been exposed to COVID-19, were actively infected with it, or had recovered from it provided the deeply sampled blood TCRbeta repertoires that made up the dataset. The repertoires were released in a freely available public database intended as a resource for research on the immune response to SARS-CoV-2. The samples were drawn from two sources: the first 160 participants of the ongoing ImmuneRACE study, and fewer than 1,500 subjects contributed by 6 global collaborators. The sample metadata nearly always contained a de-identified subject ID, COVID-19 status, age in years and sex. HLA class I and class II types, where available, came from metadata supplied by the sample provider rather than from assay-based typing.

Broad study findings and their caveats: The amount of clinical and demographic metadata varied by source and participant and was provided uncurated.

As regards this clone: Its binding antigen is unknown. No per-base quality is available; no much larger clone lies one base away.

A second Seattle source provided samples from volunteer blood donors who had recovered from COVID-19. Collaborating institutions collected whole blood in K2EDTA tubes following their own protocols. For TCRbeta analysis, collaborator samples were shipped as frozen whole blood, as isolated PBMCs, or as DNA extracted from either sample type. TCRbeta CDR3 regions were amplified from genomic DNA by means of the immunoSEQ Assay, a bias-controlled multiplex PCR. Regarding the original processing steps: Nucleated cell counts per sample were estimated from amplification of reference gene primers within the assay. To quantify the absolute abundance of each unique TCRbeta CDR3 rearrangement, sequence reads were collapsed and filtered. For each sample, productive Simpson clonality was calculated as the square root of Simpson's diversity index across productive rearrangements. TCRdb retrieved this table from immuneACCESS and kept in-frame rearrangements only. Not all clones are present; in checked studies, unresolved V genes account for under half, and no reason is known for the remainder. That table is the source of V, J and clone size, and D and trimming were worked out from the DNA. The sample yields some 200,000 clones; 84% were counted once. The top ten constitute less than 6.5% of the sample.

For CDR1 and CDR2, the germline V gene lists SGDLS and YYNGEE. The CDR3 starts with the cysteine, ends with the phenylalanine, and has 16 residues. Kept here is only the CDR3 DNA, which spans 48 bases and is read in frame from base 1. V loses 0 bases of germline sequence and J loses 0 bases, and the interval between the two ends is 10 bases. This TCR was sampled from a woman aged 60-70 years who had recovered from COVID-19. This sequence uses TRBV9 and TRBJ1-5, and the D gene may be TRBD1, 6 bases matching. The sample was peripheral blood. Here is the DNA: TGTGCCAGCAGCGTAGGGGGGGGCGATAGCAATCAGCCCCAGCATTTT. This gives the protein CASSVGGGDSNQPQHF.